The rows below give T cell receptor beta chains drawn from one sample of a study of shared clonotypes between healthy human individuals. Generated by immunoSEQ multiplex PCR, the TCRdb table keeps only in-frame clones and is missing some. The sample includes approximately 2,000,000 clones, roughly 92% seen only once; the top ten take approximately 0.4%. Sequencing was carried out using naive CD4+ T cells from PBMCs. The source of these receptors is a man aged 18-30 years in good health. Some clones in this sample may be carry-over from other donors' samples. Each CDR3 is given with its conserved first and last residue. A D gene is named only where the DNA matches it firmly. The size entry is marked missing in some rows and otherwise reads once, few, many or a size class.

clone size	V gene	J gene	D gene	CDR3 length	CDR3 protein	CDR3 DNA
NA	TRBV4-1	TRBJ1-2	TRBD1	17	CASSQGPQGAMSYGYTF	TGCGCCAGCAGCCAAGGACCCCAGGGGGCGATGAGCTATGGCTACACCTTC
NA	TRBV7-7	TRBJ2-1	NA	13	CASSLARANEQFF	TGTGCCAGCAGCTTAGCCAGGGCCAATGAGCAGTTCTTC
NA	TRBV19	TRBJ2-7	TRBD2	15	CASSTRLATTYEQYF	TGTGCCAGTAGTACCAGACTAGCGACTACCTACGAGCAGTACTTC
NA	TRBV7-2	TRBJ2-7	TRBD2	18	CASSLVGWASGRQYEQYF	TGTGCCAGCAGCTTAGTGGGGTGGGCGAGCGGGAGGCAATACGAGCAGTACTTC
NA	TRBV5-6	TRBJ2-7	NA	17	CASSASLARLLTYEQYF	TGTGCCAGCAGCGCCTCACTAGCCCGACTTTTGACCTACGAGCAGTACTTC
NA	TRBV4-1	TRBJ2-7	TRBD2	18	CASSHWPSGAGGPYEQYF	TGCGCCAGCAGCCATTGGCCCAGCGGAGCGGGGGGCCCCTACGAGCAGTACTTC
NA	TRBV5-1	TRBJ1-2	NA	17	CASSSKSTGHSSDGYTF	TGCGCCAGCAGCTCCAAGAGCACGGGACACTCGAGTGATGGCTACACCTTC
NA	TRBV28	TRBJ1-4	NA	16	CASSPLYGDTSWELFF	TGTGCCAGCAGTCCCCTTTACGGGGACACATCATGGGAACTGTTTTTT
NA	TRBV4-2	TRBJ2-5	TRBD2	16	CASSQGQREAQETQYF	TGTGCCAGCAGCCAGGGTCAGCGGGAGGCCCAAGAGACCCAGTACTTC
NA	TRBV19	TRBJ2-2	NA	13	CATSGQVTGELFF	TGTGCCACAAGTGGCCAGGTGACCGGGGAGCTGTTTTTT
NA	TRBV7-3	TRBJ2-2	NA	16	CASSLRSGANTGELFF	TGTGCCAGCAGCTTACGGAGCGGCGCGAACACCGGGGAGCTGTTTTTT
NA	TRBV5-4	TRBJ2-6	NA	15	CASSSQGLGANVLTF	TGTGCCAGCAGCTCACAGGGCCTGGGGGCCAACGTCCTGACTTTC
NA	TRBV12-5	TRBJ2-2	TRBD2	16	CASANGLAGAGDNLFF	TGTGCTAGTGCCAACGGACTAGCGGGAGCCGGGGACAACCTGTTTTTT
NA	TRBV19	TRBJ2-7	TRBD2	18	CASSRASGRAKNSYEQYF	TGTGCCAGTAGTAGGGCTAGCGGGAGGGCCAAGAACTCCTACGAGCAGTACTTC
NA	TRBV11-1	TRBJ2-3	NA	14	CASRGSGVPDTQYF	TGTGCCAGCAGGGGGTCTGGGGTCCCAGATACGCAGTATTTT
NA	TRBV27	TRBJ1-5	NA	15	CASSLSRPHDQPQHF	TGTGCCAGCAGTTTATCTCGTCCCCACGATCAGCCCCAGCATTTT
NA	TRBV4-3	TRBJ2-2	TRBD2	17	CASSSNKASGFTGELFF	TGCGCCAGCAGCTCGAACAAGGCTAGCGGATTCACCGGGGAGCTGTTTTTT
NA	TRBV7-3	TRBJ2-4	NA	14	CASSLGGDKNIQYF	TGTGCCAGCAGCTTAGGGGGAGACAAAAACATTCAGTACTTC
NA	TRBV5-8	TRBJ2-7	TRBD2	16	CASSRGRGSGSYEQYF	TGTGCCAGCAGCCGTGGTAGGGGTAGCGGGTCCTACGAGCAGTACTTC
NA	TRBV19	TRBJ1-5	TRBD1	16	CASDLGGQGLNQPQHF	TGTGCCAGTGACCTGGGGGGACAGGGACTAAATCAGCCCCAGCATTTT
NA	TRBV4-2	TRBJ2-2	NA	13	CASSEAPDGELFF	TGTGCCAGCAGCGAGGCCCCGGACGGGGAGCTGTTTTTT
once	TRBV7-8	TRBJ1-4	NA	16	CASRRGGRGTNEKLFF	TGTGCCAGCAGACGCGGAGGGCGGGGGACTAATGAAAAACTGTTTTTT
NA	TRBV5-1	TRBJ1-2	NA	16	CASSLDLVRAYDGYTF	TGCGCCAGCAGCTTGGATTTGGTACGGGCCTATGACGGCTACACCTTC
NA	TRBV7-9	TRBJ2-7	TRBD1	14	CASSPWTGEYEQYF	TGTGCCAGCAGCCCTTGGACAGGGGAGTACGAGCAGTACTTC
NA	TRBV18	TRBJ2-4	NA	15	CASSPPSRFGDIQYF	TGTGCCAGCTCACCGCCTTCCAGATTCGGGGACATTCAGTACTTC
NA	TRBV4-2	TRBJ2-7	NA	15	CASSHLPLDSYEQYF	TGTGCCAGCAGCCACTTACCCCTGGATAGTTACGAGCAGTACTTC
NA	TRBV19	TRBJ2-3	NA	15	CASSIIGAVSDTQYF	TGTGCCAGTAGTATAATCGGGGCGGTCTCAGATACGCAGTATTTT